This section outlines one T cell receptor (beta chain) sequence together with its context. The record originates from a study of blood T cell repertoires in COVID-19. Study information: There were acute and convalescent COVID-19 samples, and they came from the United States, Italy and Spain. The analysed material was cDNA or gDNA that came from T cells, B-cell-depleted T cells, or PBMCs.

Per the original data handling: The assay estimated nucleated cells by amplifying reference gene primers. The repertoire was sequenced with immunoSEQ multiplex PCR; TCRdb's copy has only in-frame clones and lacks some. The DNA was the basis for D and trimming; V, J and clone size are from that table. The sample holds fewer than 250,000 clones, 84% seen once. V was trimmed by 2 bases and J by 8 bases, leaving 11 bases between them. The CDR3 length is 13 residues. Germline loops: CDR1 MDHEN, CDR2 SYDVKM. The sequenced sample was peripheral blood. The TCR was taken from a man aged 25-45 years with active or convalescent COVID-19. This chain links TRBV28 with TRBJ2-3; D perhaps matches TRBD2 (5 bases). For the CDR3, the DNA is TGTGCCAGCAGTTTAGATCCCCGGGGTACGCAGTATTTT. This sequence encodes CASSLDPRGTQYF.